The 19 T cell receptor beta chains presented below share a single source sample, sequenced in a study of shared clonotypes between healthy human individuals. Assay used: immunoSEQ multiplex PCR; TCRdb lists only in-frame clones, some missing. Of over 800,000 clones in the sample, 80% to 95% were seen once. Naive-designated CD8 cells lacked CD45RO, were positively enriched for CCR7, and omitted terminally differentiated effector memory CD45RA+ cells. The sequencing input was naive CD8+ T cells sorted from blood. These receptors all come from a man aged 30 to 39 in good health.

The rearrangement uses TRBV4-1 and TRBJ1-1, with D maybe TRBD1 (6 bases). The CDR3 consists of 15 residues. Trimming took 5 bases from V and 0 from J, leaving 13 bases between them. The germline V gene has CDR1 MGHRA and CDR2 YSYEKL. CDR3 region: CASSRPRGMNTEAFF. For the CDR3, the DNA is TGCGCCAGCAGCAGACCCAGGGGCATGAACACTGAAGCTTTCTTT.

The rearrangement uses TRBV18 and TRBJ1-1, with D tentatively TRBD1 (6 bases). The ends were cut back, 2 bases at V and 0 bases at J, with 10 bases in the middle. In germline, CDR1 is KGHSH, CDR2 LQKENI. CDR3 length equals 15 residues. CDR3 sequence reads: CASSPGGGVNTEAFF. The CDR3 region has the DNA TGTGCCAGCTCACCAGGTGGGGGCGTGAACACTGAAGCTTTCTTT.

This sequence joins TRBV6-1 and TRBJ2-1; TRBD2 aligns across 14 bases. The CDR3 contains 20 residues. The junction had 11 bases not matched to a gene; V was cut back by 4 bases and J by 0 bases. The germline V gene has CDR1 MNHNS and CDR2 SASEGT. CDR3 bases: TGTGCCAGCAGTGTTTCGGGACTAGCGGGAGTCGTGGGCTCCTACAATGAGCAGTTCTTC. It is translated as CASSVSGLAGVVGSYNEQFF.

Worth noting for this clone: The same CDR3 also results from other DNA sequences found in this sample. The genes are TRBV2 and TRBJ1-5, with no clear D. The V gene's germline CDR1 is SNHLY and CDR2 FYNNEI. The CDR3 runs to 14 residues. The V end lost 1 base, the J end lost 2 bases, and 6 bases lay between the germline ends. For the CDR3, the DNA is TGTGCCAGCAGTGAAGGGGGAGGCAATCAGCCCCAGCATTTT. Protein: CASSEGGGNQPQHF.

The chain carries TRBV27 and TRBJ2-7; 7 bases are a match to TRBD2. CDR1 and CDR2 (germline): MNHEY, SMNVEV (reference sequence). V dropped 7 bases and J dropped 3; count of bases not matched to a gene: 9. The CDR3 spans 14 residues. This CDR3 is CASNTRRGSYEQYF. CDR3 DNA: TGTGCCAGCAACACGAGGCGCGGGAGCTACGAGCAGTACTTC.

The CDR3 DNA is TGCGCCAGCAGCTGGACTAGCGGGGGATCCTACAATGAGCAGTTCTTC. Translated, it gives CASSWTSGGSYNEQFF. This chain joins TRBV10-2 and TRBJ2-1; 13 bases fit TRBD2. Germline-derived CDR1 and CDR2 are WSHSY and SAAADI. The V gene end was trimmed by 6 bases and the J gene end by 1 base; junction bases not matched to a gene: 3. The CDR3 has 16 amino acids.

The V call is TRBV18, the J call TRBJ2-4; maybe TRBD2 (6 bases). Germline V lookup: CDR1 KGHSH, CDR2 LQKENI. This CDR3 has 16 residues. Trimming took off 3 bases at V and 0 bases at J, with 12 bases between the two ends. The CDR3 DNA is TGTGCCAGCTCACCTTCTCCGGGACTAGCCAAAAACATTCAGTACTTC. The encoded protein is CASSPSPGLAKNIQYF.

The CDR3 DNA reads as TGTGCCAGTAGTCCCAATTATAATCAGCCCCAGCATTTT. It is translated as CASSPNYNQPQHF. This sequence joins TRBV19 and TRBJ1-5; D unclear. The CDR3 covers 13 residues. Looked up from germline, CDR1 is LNHDA and CDR2 is SQIVND (reference sequence). V dropped 5 bases and J dropped 4 bases, with 9 bases sitting between them.

The chain links TRBV7-9 to TRBJ1-4; 8 bases match TRBD1. This CDR3 spans 19 amino acids. V lost 4 bases, J lost 0 bases, and 13 bases stayed unmatched. Germline-derived CDR1 and CDR2 are SEHNR and FQNEAQ (reference sequence). CDR3: CASSSRTGTSFATNEKLFF. CDR3 DNA: TGTGCCAGCAGCTCGAGGACAGGGACTTCCTTTGCAACTAATGAAAAACTGTTTTTT.

The chain couples TRBV11-2 to TRBJ2-7; 8 positions match TRBD2. The J segment lost 1 base and the V segment lost 1 base, leaving 9 bases of the junction unmatched. CDR3 length equals 17 residues. CDR1 is SGHAT and CDR2 is FQNNGV in the germline V gene. CDR3 DNA sequence: TGTGCCAGCAGCTTAGCGGGGATGGGCGGGAGGTCCTACGAGCAGTACTTC. Translated: CASSLAGMGGRSYEQYF.

V gene TRBV23-1 combines with J gene TRBJ2-2; no reliable D call. TRBV23-1 is marked as an open reading frame, function uncertain. The CDR3 loop spans 13 amino acids. Trimming shortened V by 4 bases and J by 6 bases, and 9 bases separated the two germline ends. CDR3: CASSPKGSGELFF. The CDR3 DNA follows: TGCGCCAGCAGTCCGAAGGGTTCCGGGGAGCTGTTTTTT.

This clone was recorded once. The V and J genes are TRBV9 and TRBJ2-1; D is perhaps TRBD2 (5 bases). Trimming took off 4 bases at V and 5 bases at J, with 19 bases between the two ends. The CDR3 runs to 16 residues. From germline, CDR1 is SGDLS and CDR2 YYNGEE. The CDR3 bases are TGTGCCAGCAGCAACCCGGGAACAATAGAGGACAATGAGCAGTTCTTC. Translating it yields CASSNPGTIEDNEQFF.

The rearrangement joins TRBV7-9 to TRBJ2-1, with 7 bases aligning to TRBD1. CDR3 length: 17 residues. CDR1 SEHNR and CDR2 FQNEAQ come from the germline V gene (reference sequence). V gave up 5 bases and J gave up 6 bases; unmatched junction bases: 16. The CDR3 coding sequence is TGTGCCAGCAGCGGCAAGGCCGGGACAGCTAAGGGCAATGAGCAGTTCTTC. It encodes CASSGKAGTAKGNEQFF.

This chain uses TRBV13 with TRBJ2-1; 7 bases fit TRBD2. With V trimmed by 0 bases and J by 7 bases, 3 bases remained unmatched. This CDR3 is built from 14 residues. Per the germline V gene, CDR1 is PRHDT and CDR2 is FYEKMQ (reference sequence). The CDR3 DNA follows: TGTGCCAGCAGCTTAGGACTAGCGAGGAATGAGCAGTTCTTC. Translated: CASSLGLARNEQFF.

The CDR3 DNA reads as TGTGCCAGTTTTAATGGGGGGGCAACTGAAGCTTTCTTT. Translating gives CASFNGGATEAFF. The chain uses TRBV2 and TRBJ1-1; D might be TRBD1 (6 bases). Trimming pared 9 bases from V and 5 bases from J, leaving 16 bases between. This CDR3 region has 13 residues. Germline CDR1 is SNHLY and CDR2 is FYNNEI.

The genes are TRBV7-2 and TRBJ2-5, with 7 bases fitting TRBD2. The germline CDR1 and CDR2 sequences are SGHTA and FQGNSA. CDR3 length: 15 amino acids. V lost 3 bases to trimming and J lost 5 bases; unmatched junction nucleotides: 9. CDR3: CASSFRREPGETQYF. The CDR3 bases are TGTGCCAGCAGCTTCCGGCGGGAGCCAGGGGAGACCCAGTACTTC.

The chain is built from TRBV19 and TRBJ2-1, with TRBD1 matching 8 bases. The V gene end was trimmed by 6 bases and the J gene end by 4 bases; junction bases not matched to a gene: 5. The CDR3 runs to 14 residues. Germline V CDR1 and CDR2: LNHDA, SQIVND (reference sequence). The CDR3 bases are TGTGCCAGTAGCTCGGGACAGGATTACAATGAGCAGTTCTTC. Translation gives CASSSGQDYNEQFF.

The rearrangement links TRBV7-9 to TRBJ2-5; the match to TRBD1 covers 10 bases. Germline loops: CDR1 SEHNR, CDR2 FQNEAQ (reference sequence). The CDR3 spans 14 residues. With 8 bases clipped from V and 6 bases from J, the junction kept 9 bases outside the gene matches. The CDR3 loop reads CASRPGQGIQTQYF. The CDR3 DNA is TGTGCCAGCCGACCGGGACAGGGGATACAGACCCAGTACTTC.

CDR3 sequence: CASSSGPINQPQHF. DNA of the CDR3: TGTGCCAGCAGCTCCGGACCGATCAATCAGCCCCAGCATTTT. V and J are TRBV6-6 and TRBJ1-5, with D hard to call. Germline V CDR1 and CDR2: MNHNY, SVGAGI (reference sequence). With 6 bases removed from V and 3 bases from J, the gap between germline ends came to 12 bases. The CDR3 has 14 amino acids.